The entry that follows covers one TCR beta chain sequence. In the original analysis: The assay estimated nucleated cells by amplifying reference gene primers. Measured with immunoSEQ multiplex PCR; TCRdb has only the in-frame clones, and not every one. V and J calls and clone size come straight from that table; D and trimming were deduced from the DNA. This sample carries around 100,000 clones, over 75% of them seen once, and the ten largest clones take less than 8.5%. This CDR3 has 15 amino acids. The V and J ends lost 1 base and 10 bases respectively, with 16 bases between them. Germline loops: CDR1 MNHNS, CDR2 SASEGT. This sample was taken from a study of blood T cell repertoires in COVID-19. Study-level information: The origin of the acute and convalescent COVID-19 samples was the United States, Italy and Spain. T cells, B-cell-depleted T cells, or PBMCs supplied cDNA or gDNA.

The sequence was collected from a man under 40 in a cohort sampled during active COVID-19. The chain combines TRBV6-1 with TRBJ1-4; D perhaps matches TRBD1 (6 bases). Sequenced input: peripheral blood. The CDR3 reads CASSEEARGTGKLFF. The CDR3 DNA sequence: TGTGCCAGCAGTGAAGAAGCCAGGGGTACAGGAAAACTGTTTTTT.